The 2 T cell receptor beta chains reported below all come from one sample, sequenced in a study of shared clonotypes between healthy human individuals. Assay used: immunoSEQ multiplex PCR; TCRdb lists only in-frame clones, some missing. This table holds about 480,000 clones, less than 85% found once. The sequenced sample was PBMCs. The receptors stem from a woman in her 40s in good health. Some clones in this sample may be carry-over from other donors' samples.

This clone was picked up many times. This chain uses TRBV28 with TRBJ1-5; 7 bases are shared with TRBD1. Trimming removed 6 bases from V and 4 bases from J; junction bases left unmatched: 6. The CDR3 runs 14 residues. Germline CDR1 and CDR2: MDHEN and SYDVKM. The CDR3 DNA reads TGTGCCAGCAGCCTGACAGGGAATAATCAGCCCCAGCATTTT. Translating gives CASSLTGNNQPQHF.

The J gene is TRBJ2-1, the V gene TRBV9; 9 nucleotides agree with TRBD2. Germline V gene sequence: CDR1 SGDLS, CDR2 YYNGEE. The trim removed 0 bases at V and 4 bases at J, leaving 2 bases unmatched. The CDR3 length is 15 residues. CDR3 nucleotide sequence: TGTGCCAGCAGCGTAGGGACTAGCGCTTACAATGAGCAGTTCTTC. Protein sequence: CASSVGTSAYNEQFF.